This T cell receptor (beta chain) was sequenced in a study of blood T cell repertoires in COVID-19. Overall study context: Acute-phase and convalescent COVID-19 samples originated in the United States, Italy and Spain. The cDNA or gDNA used as material had been derived from T cells, B-cell-depleted T cells, or PBMCs.

Source study methods: Cell counts per sample came from amplifying reference gene primers. Data came from immunoSEQ multiplex PCR; TCRdb stores just in-frame clones and leaves some out. The V and J calls and the clone size are those of that table, but D and trimming were determined from the DNA. The table records around 99,000 clones, over 75% of them present only once. The CDR3 sequence is 13 residues long. V lost 5 bases to trimming and J lost 6 bases; unmatched junction nucleotides: 3. Germline V lookup: CDR1 SNHLY, CDR2 FYNNEI. This TCR was sampled from a woman aged 50 to 65 with acute or convalescent COVID-19. Sequenced sample: peripheral blood. V usage is TRBV2 and J usage is TRBJ2-4; 8 nucleotides agree with TRBD1. The CDR3: CASSWTGRNIQYF. Here the CDR3 DNA reads TGTGCCAGCAGTTGGACAGGGAGAAACATTCAGTACTTC.